These 25 T cell receptor beta chains originate from one sample sequenced in a study of regulatory T cells in long-lasting Graves disease. With iRepertoire HTBI primers and Arm-PCR of CDR3 regions, TCR beta libraries were built. TCRdb reprocessed the multiplex PCR reads with MiXCR, giving one entry per CDR3 protein. In the table there are about 620,000 distinct CDR3 sequences, roughly 15% of which are singletons. Time point here: newly diagnosed GD, antithyroid drugs for less than 3 months. The TCR library was made from RNA extracted from PBMCs. Another study also made use of these data, one on T cells in Graves' hyperthyroidism and ophthalmopathy.

Sequences were derived from peripheral blood mononuclear cells (PBMCs), sampled at new diagnosis, from a patient treated with antithyroid drugs. These receptors originate from a woman in her thirties with Graves disease.

The table lists this clonotype with many counts. Here the CDR3 DNA reads TGCAGTGCGAAGACTAGTTACAGCCTCAATGAGCAGTTCTTC. Residues: CSAKTSYSLNEQFF. This chain joins TRBV20-1 and TRBJ2-1, with D possibly matching TRBD2 (6 bases). Trimming cost V 6 bases and J 6 bases, with 18 bases left between them. Germline V CDR1 and CDR2: DFQATT, SNEGSKA (reference sequence). This CDR3 has 14 residues.

V and J are TRBV7-3 and TRBJ2-2; no firm D call. The ends were cut back, 0 bases at V and 6 bases at J, with 14 bases in the middle. Germline V gives CDR1 SGHTA, CDR2 FQGTGA. There are 16 residues in the CDR3. CDR3 in amino acids: CASSLTSFAKAGELFF. The CDR3 bases are TGTGCCAGCAGCTTAACGTCTTTTGCGAAAGCCGGGGAGCTGTTTTTT. The variable domain in full, completed from reference TRBV7-3 and TRBJ2-2, reads GAGVSQTPSNKVTEKGKYVELRCDPISGHTALYWYRQSLGQGPEFLIYFQGTGAADDSGLPNDRFFAVRPEGSVSTLKIQRTERGDSAVYLCASSLTSFAKAGELFFGEGSRLTVL.

This clonotype occurred a few times. The chain links TRBV19 to TRBJ1-2, with a possible D match to TRBD1 (6 bases). Germline assignment: CDR1 LNHDA and CDR2 SQIVND (reference sequence). With 3 bases removed from V and 5 bases from J, the gap between germline ends came to 16 bases. CDR3 length: 15 amino acids. DNA of the CDR3: TGTGCCAGTAGTATCGTCCCGACAGGAGCGTATGGCTACACCTTC. Amino acids: CASSIVPTGAYGYTF.

The CDR3 reads CASIQQYYTEAFF. The CDR3, as DNA: TGTGCCAGCATACAGCAGTACTACACTGAAGCTTTCTTT. The chain combines TRBV6-1 with TRBJ1-1; unclear D gene. Trimming stripped 7 bases from V and 3 bases from J, with 12 bases between. Germline V gives CDR1 MNHNS, CDR2 SASEGT. The CDR3 is 13 amino acids.

This clonotype was counted at least ten times. The chain is built from TRBV7-2 and TRBJ2-5, with 11 bases matching TRBD1. Germline CDR1 reads SGHTA; CDR2 reads FQGNSA. V trimming: 3 bases; J trimming: 9 bases; junction bases outside the gene matches: 9. The CDR3 loop spans 15 amino acids. For the CDR3, the DNA is TGTGCCAGCAGCTTCGGACAGGGGGCAAGCGTGGCCCAGTACTTC. Translation gives CASSFGQGASVAQYF.

V gene TRBV30 combines with J gene TRBJ1-1; TRBD1 matches 9 bases. The CDR3 runs to 14 residues. Unmatched junction bases numbered 3, after V lost 4 bases and J lost 0 bases. The germline CDR1 and CDR2 sequences are GTSNPN and SVGIG (reference sequence). CDR3 in amino acids: CAWKTGGMNTEAFF. The CDR3 DNA sequence: TGTGCCTGGAAGACAGGGGGGATGAACACTGAAGCTTTCTTT.

CDR3 residues: CASSPDTYSGNTIYF. The CDR3 DNA reads as TGTGCCAGCAGTCCGGACACCTACTCTGGAAACACCATATATTTT. This sequence joins TRBV12-3 or TRBV12-4 and TRBJ1-3; D might be TRBD1 (5 bases). Trimming shortened V by 5 bases and J by 0 bases, and 11 bases separated the two germline ends. The CDR3 is 15 amino acids.

Ten or more counts support this clonotype. The J gene is TRBJ2-6, the V gene TRBV7-3; D gene unclear. V gave up 1 base and J gave up 0 bases, with 4 bases separating them. The CDR3 extends over 15 amino acids. Germline lookup yields CDR1 SGHTA and CDR2 FQGTGA. This CDR3 reads CASSLMGSGANVLTF. The CDR3 coding sequence is TGTGCCAGCAGCTTAATGGGCTCTGGGGCCAACGTCCTGACTTTC.

This clonotype was recorded a few times. This chain connects TRBV9 to TRBJ2-3, with 9 bases identical to TRBD2. The CDR3 has 16 residues. Trimming removed 4 bases from V and 1 base from J; junction bases left unmatched: 7. From germline, CDR1 is SGDLS and CDR2 YYNGEE. CDR3: CASSLSGRGRTDTQYF. In DNA form, the CDR3 reads TGTGCCAGCAGCCTTAGCGGGAGAGGGCGCACAGATACGCAGTATTTT.

This clonotype was picked up many times. J is TRBJ1-2 and V is TRBV27; tentatively, D is TRBD1 (5 bases). Trimming pared 4 bases from V and 4 bases from J, leaving 22 bases between. Per germline, CDR1 MNHEY and CDR2 SMNVEV (reference sequence). This CDR3 has 17 amino acids. This CDR3 reads CASSYQIPRAGGYGYTF. For the CDR3, the DNA is TGTGCCAGCAGTTACCAAATCCCCAGGGCGGGGGGCTATGGCTACACCTTC.

This clonotype was seen ten or more times. This chain uses TRBV2 with TRBJ1-2; 11 nucleotides agree with TRBD1. The CDR3 covers 15 residues. J was trimmed by 12 bases and V by 4 bases; bases with no gene match: 13. Germline assignment: CDR1 SNHLY and CDR2 FYNNEI. CDR3 protein: CASSGRIGQGAKDTF. DNA for the CDR3: TGTGCCAGCAGTGGACGTATCGGACAGGGGGCCAAGGACACCTTC.

The genes are TRBV7-2 and TRBJ1-5; TRBD1 is a possible D gene (5 bases). Germline CDR1 SGHTA, CDR2 FQGNSA. V gave up 5 bases and J gave up 11 bases, with 28 bases separating them. This CDR3 has 17 amino acids. The DNA of the CDR3 is TGTGCCAGCAGCCCACCGGGACCCCGAGGAGCGATCTCAACCCAGCATTTT. Translating it yields CASSPPGPRGAISTQHF.

This clonotype has a handful of counts. The V and J genes are TRBV7-8 and TRBJ2-1; D not certain. The V end was cut by 5 bases, the J end by 4 bases, with 18 bases between. Germline-derived CDR1 and CDR2 are SGHVS and FQNEAQ. The CDR3 extends over 16 amino acids. For the CDR3, the DNA is TGTGCCAGCAGCCCCAATGCAGAACAGATATACAATGAGCAGTTCTTC. Translation: CASSPNAEQIYNEQFF.

This clonotype was seen at least ten times. The chain carries TRBV15 and TRBJ2-7; D remains unclear. The germline V and J ends were trimmed by 0 bases and 5 bases, with 17 bases remaining between them. CDR3 size: 16 residues. Germline lookup yields CDR1 LNHNV and CDR2 YYDKDF (reference sequence). The CDR3 bases are TGTGCCACCAGCAGAGATGTGTGGCGAGTAAACCACGAGCAGTACTTC. Translated: CATSRDVWRVNHEQYF. The whole variable domain, filled in from reference TRBV15 and TRBJ2-7, reads DAMVIQNPRYQVTQFGKPVTLSCSQTLNHNVMYWYQQKSSQAPKLLFHYYDKDFNNEADTPDNFQSRRPNTSFCFLDIRSPGLGDTAMYLCATSRDVWRVNHEQYFGPGTRLTVT.

In this sample, this clonotype turned up once. One base away lies a much larger clone, so this may be a sequencing read error. CDR3 protein: CASGSSPSSDLPNEQYF. The CDR3 DNA reads as TGTGCTAGTGGTTCCTCCCCCTCTAGCGACTTACCGAATGAGCAGTACTTC. The chain links TRBV12-5 to TRBJ2-7; D is possibly TRBD2 (6 bases). This CDR3 contains 17 residues. From germline, CDR1 is LGHNT and CDR2 FRNRAP. Trimming removed 4 bases from V and 7 bases from J, with 26 bases in between.

Concerning this clonotype itself: A much larger clone differs by one base, so this may be a read error. This chain joins TRBV27 and TRBJ2-1; 9 bases agree with TRBD2. The CDR3 loop spans 15 amino acids. Per germline, CDR1 MNHEY and CDR2 SMNVEV (reference sequence). The CDR3, as DNA: TGTGCCAGCACCACGGGTAGCGGGAGCTACGATGAGCAGTTCTTC. This gives the protein CASTTGSGSYDEQFF.

Turning to this clonotype: One end of the junction varies from germline; a read error may be responsible. V usage is TRBV19 and J usage is TRBJ1-4, with 9 bases matching TRBD1. This CDR3 spans 13 amino acids. The germline CDR1 and CDR2 sequences are LNHDA and SQIVND (reference sequence). The CDR3 region is CTSGGQGGEKLFF. DNA for the CDR3: TGTACCAGCGGGGGACAGGGTGGAGAAAAACTGTTTTTT.

The genes are TRBV7-9 and TRBJ2-7; TRBD2 agrees at 16 bases. This CDR3 has 18 amino acids. V lost 5 bases and J lost 0; bases outside the gene matches: 7. CDR1 is SEHNR, CDR2 FQNEAQ, per germline (reference sequence). The CDR3 here is CASSPGLAGGPASYEQYF. CDR3 in DNA: TGTGCCAGCAGCCCGGGACTAGCGGGAGGGCCCGCCTCCTACGAGCAGTACTTC.

This clonotype occurred many times. The gene calls are TRBV5-1 and TRBJ2-7; TRBD2 matches 11 bases. Unmatched junction bases numbered 6, after V lost 2 bases and J lost 5 bases. This CDR3 is 15 amino acids long. Germline loops: CDR1 SGHRS, CDR2 YFSETQ. DNA of the CDR3: TGCGCCAGCAGCTTACTAACTAGCGGGAGTAACGAGCAGTACTTC. This codes for CASSLLTSGSNEQYF.

The table lists this clonotype with many counts. Here the CDR3 DNA reads TGCGCCAGCAGCTCACCCGGGACAGTCCTCTACGAGCAGTACTTC. This gives the protein CASSSPGTVLYEQYF. The chain recombines TRBV5-1 with TRBJ2-7, with 7 nucleotides matching TRBD1. The CDR3 totals 15 residues. V trimming: 3 bases; J trimming: 3 bases; junction bases outside the gene matches: 9. Germline CDR1 reads SGHRS; CDR2 reads YFSETQ.

In this sample, this clonotype turned up many times. The chain is built from TRBV28 and TRBJ2-1; possibly TRBD2 for D (7 bases). CDR1 and CDR2 (germline): MDHEN, SYDVKM. There are 18 residues in the CDR3. The CDR3 region has the DNA TGTGCTACCAGGGGAGGGCCGTTCTTCAGAAGCTCCTACAATGAGCAGTTCTTC. Translation: CATRGGPFFRSSYNEQFF.

Concerning this clonotype itself: The conserved final phenylalanine or tryptophan is absent from the CDR3, which likely points to a read error. The chain couples TRBV5-1 to TRBJ2-7; D gene uncertain. CDR3 length equals 13 residues. Germline lookup yields CDR1 SGHRS and CDR2 YFSETQ. Trimming took 4 bases from V and 2 from J, leaving 10 bases between them. CDR3 sequence reads: CASSPDGTYEQYL. The CDR3 region has the DNA TGCGCCAGCAGCCCAGACGGAACCTACGAGCAGTACCTC.

This clonotype has ten or more counts. The chain carries TRBV20-1 and TRBJ2-7, with a possible D match to TRBD2 (5 bases). The CDR3 has 14 residues. Germline V gene lookup returns CDR1 DFQATT and CDR2 SNEGSKA (reference sequence). V gave up 5 bases and J gave up 6 bases, with 20 bases separating them. The CDR3 nucleotides are TGCAGTGCTGACGAGAGGCGGAGCGGCGCCGAGCAGTACTTC. Its protein is CSADERRSGAEQYF.

This clonotype was seen at least ten times. The CDR3 loop reads CASSFSSGRAPGADTQYF. For the CDR3, the DNA is TGTGCCAGCAGTTTCTCTAGCGGGAGGGCCCCCGGGGCAGATACGCAGTATTTT. V is TRBV12-3 or TRBV12-4 and J is TRBJ2-3, with TRBD2 identical over 12 bases. Trimming cost V 3 bases and J 4 bases; bases outside gene matches: 11. The CDR3 is 18 residues long.

The rearrangement uses TRBV4-1 and TRBJ2-3; D ambiguous. Germline CDR1 is MGHRA and CDR2 is YSYEKL. CDR3 length equals 17 residues. The V and J ends lost 2 bases and 2 bases respectively, with 17 bases between them. CDR3 in DNA: TGCGCCAGCAGCCAATTCCGGACGTTAGATTACACAGATACGCAGTATTTT. Its translation is CASSQFRTLDYTDTQYF.